The 9 T cell receptor beta chains presented below share a single source sample, sequenced in a study of T-cell reconstitution after alpha-beta-depleted transplantation in children (dated by TCRdb to about 2016). Receptors were amplified or captured by PCR. The listed sequencing device is Illumina HiSeq 2500. TCR libraries were prepared with molecular barcoding, using unique molecular identifiers to normalize TCRbeta repertoire quantification. The public reads were reanalyzed by TCRdb: fastp trimming at Q25, MiXCR alignment, in-frame beta chains only. Rows are combined by CDR3 protein, so each entry shows the most common genes and DNA. This sample lists fewer than 700,000 distinct CDR3 sequences; more than 20% were detected once. The ten largest clones represent around an eighth of the sample. The treatment or condition label of this sample denotes: allogeneic hematopoietic cell transplantation with graft depleted of TCRalphabeta T cells and CD19 B cells.

This sample comprised PBMCs, mostly from graft donor cells, obtained 360 days after TCRalphabeta/CD19-depleted stem cell transplant. The receptor source for this set is a boy under three years old who had a stem cell transplant for acute myeloid leukemia, so the T cells may come from the graft donor.

This clonotype was found a few times. V is TRBV7-9 and J is TRBJ2-1; possible D gene TRBD1, 6 bases. V was cut by 4 bases and J by 6 bases, with 10 bases left in between. The CDR3 is made up of 13 amino acids. Germline assignment: CDR1 SEHNR and CDR2 FQNEAQ (reference sequence). Here the CDR3 reads CASSSLDSNEQFF. As DNA, the CDR3 is TGTGCCAGCAGCTCATTGGACAGCAATGAGCAGTTCTTC.

In its sample, this clonotype was seen many times. This chain links TRBV20-1 with TRBJ2-5; maybe TRBD1 (6 bases). This CDR3 has 11 amino acids. Germline-derived CDR1 and CDR2 are DFQATT and SNEGSKA (reference sequence). The CDR3 DNA sequence: TGCAGCGGGACACCCGGGGAGACCCAGTACTTC. Encoded protein: CSGTPGETQYF.

The chain is built from TRBV11-3 and TRBJ2-7, with TRBD2 matching 7 bases. The CDR3 consists of 17 residues. CDR1 is SGHNT and CDR2 is YENEEA in the germline V gene. V trimming: 3 bases; J trimming: 7 bases; junction bases outside the gene matches: 18. The CDR3 nucleotides read TGTGCCAGCAGCTTCGTCCTTATAGGGAGGGTTGGGAGAGAGCAGTACTTC. This sequence encodes CASSFVLIGRVGREQYF.

This clonotype appeared many times. The rearrangement uses TRBV20-1 and TRBJ2-7; D possibly uses TRBD1 or TRBD2 (5 bases each). Germline CDR1 reads DFQATT; CDR2 reads SNEGSKA (reference sequence). This CDR3 is built from 15 residues. Trimming took 3 bases from V and 0 from J, leaving 15 bases between them. As DNA, the CDR3 is TGCAGTGCTAGGGGAGAGGCAGGGTTCTCCTACGAGCAGTACTTC. Its protein is CSARGEAGFSYEQYF.

The chain carries TRBV15 and TRBJ2-2; 8 bases are a match to TRBD2. The V and J ends lost 0 bases and 7 bases, in that order; junction bases with no gene match: 10. Germline-derived CDR1 and CDR2 are LNHNV and YYDKDF (reference sequence). The CDR3 contains 17 residues. CDR3 amino acids: CATSRDGLAGVFGELFF. As DNA, the CDR3 is TGTGCCACCAGCAGAGATGGACTAGCCGGGGTATTCGGGGAGCTGTTTTTT.

The chain has TRBV6-5 and TRBJ1-1; 10 positions match TRBD1. The CDR3 is made up of 13 amino acids. The ends lost 2 bases at V and 10 bases at J; junction bases unmatched: 4. Germline loops: CDR1 MNHEY, CDR2 SVGAGI. CDR3 sequence reads: CASSYGTGDRAFF. CDR3 in DNA: TGTGCCAGCAGTTACGGGACAGGGGATAGAGCTTTCTTT.

There are a few counts of this clonotype. In DNA form, the CDR3 reads TGTGCCAGCAGTCTCCCTGGACAGGTTAACTCACCCCTCCACTTT. Its translation: CASSLPGQVNSPLHF. The rearrangement uses TRBV12-3 or TRBV12-4 and TRBJ1-6, with TRBD1 matching over 7 bases. The CDR3 runs 15 residues. V was pared by 5 bases and J by 10 bases, with 11 bases of the junction left unmatched.

The chain recombines TRBV5-6 with TRBJ1-5, with no clear D. From germline, CDR1 is SGHDT and CDR2 YYEEEE. The CDR3 has 15 amino acids. The V and J ends lost 0 bases and 1 base respectively, with 8 bases between them. CDR3 sequence (DNA): TGTGCCAGCAGCTTGGGTCTGGCGAGCAATCAGCCCCAGCATTTT. Protein product: CASSLGLASNQPQHF.

The rearrangement uses TRBV12-3 or TRBV12-4 and TRBJ2-7; 9 nucleotides line up with TRBD1. There are 14 residues in the CDR3. Trimming took 5 bases from V and 2 from J; bases not matched to a gene: 4. In DNA form, the CDR3 reads TGTGCCAGCAGTGGGACAGGGTTTCCCTACGAGCAGTACTTC. Protein product: CASSGTGFPYEQYF.